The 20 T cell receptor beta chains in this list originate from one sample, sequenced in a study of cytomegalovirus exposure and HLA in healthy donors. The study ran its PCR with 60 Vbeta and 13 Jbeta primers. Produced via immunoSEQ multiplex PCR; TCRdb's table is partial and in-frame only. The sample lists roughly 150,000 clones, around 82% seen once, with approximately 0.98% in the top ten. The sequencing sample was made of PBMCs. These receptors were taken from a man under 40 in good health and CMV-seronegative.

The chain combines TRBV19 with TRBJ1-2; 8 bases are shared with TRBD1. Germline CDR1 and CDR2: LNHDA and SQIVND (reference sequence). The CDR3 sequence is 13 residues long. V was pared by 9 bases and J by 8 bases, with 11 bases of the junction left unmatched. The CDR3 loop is CASVPQGVLGYTF. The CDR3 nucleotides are TGTGCCAGCGTACCACAGGGGGTTCTCGGCTACACCTTC.

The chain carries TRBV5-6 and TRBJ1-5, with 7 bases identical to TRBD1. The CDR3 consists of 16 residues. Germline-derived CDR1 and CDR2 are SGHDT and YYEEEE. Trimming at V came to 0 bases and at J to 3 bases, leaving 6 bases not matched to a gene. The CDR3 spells CASSLALQGHNQPQHF. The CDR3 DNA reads TGTGCCAGCAGCTTGGCACTACAGGGGCACAATCAGCCCCAGCATTTT.

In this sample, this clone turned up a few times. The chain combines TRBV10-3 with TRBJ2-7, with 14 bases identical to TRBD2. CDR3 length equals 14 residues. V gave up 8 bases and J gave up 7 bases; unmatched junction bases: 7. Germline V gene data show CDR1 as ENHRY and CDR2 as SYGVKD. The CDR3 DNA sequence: TGTGCCATCCAGGGACTAGCGGGAGTAGGTGAGCAGTACTTC. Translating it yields CAIQGLAGVGEQYF.

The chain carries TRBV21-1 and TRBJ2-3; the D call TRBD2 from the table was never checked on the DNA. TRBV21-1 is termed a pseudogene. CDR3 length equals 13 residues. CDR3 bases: TGTGCCAGCAGCAAAAGAGGCACAGATACGCAGTATTTT. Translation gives CASSKRGTDTQYF.

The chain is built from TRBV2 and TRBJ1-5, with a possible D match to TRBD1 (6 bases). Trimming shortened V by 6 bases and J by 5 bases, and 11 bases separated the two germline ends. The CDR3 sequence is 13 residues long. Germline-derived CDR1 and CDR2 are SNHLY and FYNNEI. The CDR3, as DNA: TGTGCCAGCAGCCCCTACAGGGATCAGCCCCAGCATTTT. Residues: CASSPYRDQPQHF.

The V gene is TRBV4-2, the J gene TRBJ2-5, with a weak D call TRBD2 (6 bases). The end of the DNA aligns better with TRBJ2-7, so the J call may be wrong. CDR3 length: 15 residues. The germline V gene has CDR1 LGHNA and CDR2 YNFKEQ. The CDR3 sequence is CASSQDVVAVYEQYF. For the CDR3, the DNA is TGTGCCAGCAGCCAAGATGTGGTAGCGGTCTACGAGCAGTACTTC.

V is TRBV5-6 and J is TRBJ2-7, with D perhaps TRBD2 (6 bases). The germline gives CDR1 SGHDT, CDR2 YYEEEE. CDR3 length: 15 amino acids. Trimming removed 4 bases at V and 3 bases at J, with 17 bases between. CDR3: CASSRRGTSYYEQYF. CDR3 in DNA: TGTGCCAGCAGCCGCAGAGGGACTTCCTACTACGAGCAGTACTTC.

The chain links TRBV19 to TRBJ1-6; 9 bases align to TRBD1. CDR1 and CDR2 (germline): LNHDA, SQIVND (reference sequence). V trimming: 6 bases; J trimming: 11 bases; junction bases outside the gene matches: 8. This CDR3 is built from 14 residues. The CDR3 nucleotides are TGTGCCAGTAGACGGACAGGGGTAAGGACACCCCTCCACTTT. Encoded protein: CASRRTGVRTPLHF. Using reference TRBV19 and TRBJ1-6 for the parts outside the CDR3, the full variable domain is DGGITQSPKYLFRKEGQNVTLSCEQNLNHDAMYWYRQDPGQGLRLIYYSQIVNDFQKGDIAEGYSVSREKKESFPLTVTSAQKNPTAFYLCASRRTGVRTPLHFGNGTRLTVT.

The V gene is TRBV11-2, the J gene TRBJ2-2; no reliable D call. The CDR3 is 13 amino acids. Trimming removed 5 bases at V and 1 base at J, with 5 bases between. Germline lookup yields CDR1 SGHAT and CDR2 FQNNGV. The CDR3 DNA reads TGTGCCAGCAGCCTCGTGAACACCGGGGAGCTGTTTTTT. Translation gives CASSLVNTGELFF.

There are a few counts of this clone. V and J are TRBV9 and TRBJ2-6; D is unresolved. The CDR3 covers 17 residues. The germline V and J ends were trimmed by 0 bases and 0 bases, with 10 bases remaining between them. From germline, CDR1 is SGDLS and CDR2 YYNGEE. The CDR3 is CASSVGHRYSGANVLTF. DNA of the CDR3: TGTGCCAGCAGCGTAGGACATCGTTACTCTGGGGCCAACGTCCTGACTTTC.

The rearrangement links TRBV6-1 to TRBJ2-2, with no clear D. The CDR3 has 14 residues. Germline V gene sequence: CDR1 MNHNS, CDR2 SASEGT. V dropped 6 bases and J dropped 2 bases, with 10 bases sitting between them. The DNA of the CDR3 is TGTGCCAGCAGGAACACATTAAACACCGGGGAGCTGTTTTTT. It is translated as CASRNTLNTGELFF.

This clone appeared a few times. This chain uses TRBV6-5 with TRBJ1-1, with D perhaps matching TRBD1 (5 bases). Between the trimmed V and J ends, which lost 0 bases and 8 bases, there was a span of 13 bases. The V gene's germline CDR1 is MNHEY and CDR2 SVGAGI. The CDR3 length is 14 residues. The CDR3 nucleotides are TGTGCCAGCAGTTACTCGATAACGGGGGAGGAAGCTTTCTTT. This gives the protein CASSYSITGEEAFF.

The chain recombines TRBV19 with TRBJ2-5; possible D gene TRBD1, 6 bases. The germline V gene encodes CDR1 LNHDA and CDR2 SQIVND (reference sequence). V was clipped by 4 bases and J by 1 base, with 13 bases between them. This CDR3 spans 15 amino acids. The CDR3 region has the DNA TGTGCCAGTAGTAAGCTACAGGGTGTCCAAGAGACCCAGTACTTC. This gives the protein CASSKLQGVQETQYF.

The CDR3 reads CASSNPVPSGRYEQYF. DNA for the CDR3: TGTGCCAGCAGCAACCCAGTCCCTAGCGGGAGGTACGAGCAGTACTTC. The chain joins TRBV25-1 to TRBJ2-7; 11 nucleotides align to TRBD2. The germline gives CDR1 MGHDK, CDR2 SYGVNS. CDR3 size: 16 residues. V dropped 6 bases and J dropped 4; count of bases not matched to a gene: 11.

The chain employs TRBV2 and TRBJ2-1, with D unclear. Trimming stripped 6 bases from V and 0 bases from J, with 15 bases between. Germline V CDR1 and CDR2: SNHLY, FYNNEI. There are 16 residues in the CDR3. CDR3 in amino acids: CASRKDIPSSYNEQFF. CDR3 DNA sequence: TGTGCCAGCAGGAAAGACATCCCGAGCTCCTACAATGAGCAGTTCTTC.

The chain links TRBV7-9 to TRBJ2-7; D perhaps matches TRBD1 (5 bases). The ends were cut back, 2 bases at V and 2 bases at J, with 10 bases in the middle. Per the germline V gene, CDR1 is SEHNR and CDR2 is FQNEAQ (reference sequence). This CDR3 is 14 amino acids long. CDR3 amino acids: CASSLTDTTYEQYF. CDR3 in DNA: TGTGCCAGCAGCTTAACGGACACAACCTACGAGCAGTACTTC.

The CDR3 DNA follows: TGCGCCAGCAGCTTGGTGGCAGGCCCGACTCAGCCCCAGCATTTT. This translates into CASSLVAGPTQPQHF. The chain employs TRBV5-1 and TRBJ1-5; D gene unclear. Deletions cut 0 bases from V and 6 bases from J, with 13 bases between. The CDR3 is 15 amino acids. Germline CDR1 reads SGHRS; CDR2 reads YFSETQ.

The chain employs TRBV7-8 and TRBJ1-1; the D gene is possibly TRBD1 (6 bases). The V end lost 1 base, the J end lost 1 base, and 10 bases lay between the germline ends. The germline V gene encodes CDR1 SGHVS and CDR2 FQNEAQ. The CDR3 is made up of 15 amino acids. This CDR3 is CASSLVGHSNTEAFF. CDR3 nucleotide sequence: TGTGCCAGCAGCTTAGTGGGACACTCGAACACTGAAGCTTTCTTT. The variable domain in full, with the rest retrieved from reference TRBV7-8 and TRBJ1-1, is GAGVSQSPRYKVAKRGQDVALRCDPISGHVSLFWYQQALGQGPEFLTYFQNEAQLDKSGLPSDRFFAERPEGSVSTLKIQRTQQEDSAVYLCASSLVGHSNTEAFFGQGTRLTVV.

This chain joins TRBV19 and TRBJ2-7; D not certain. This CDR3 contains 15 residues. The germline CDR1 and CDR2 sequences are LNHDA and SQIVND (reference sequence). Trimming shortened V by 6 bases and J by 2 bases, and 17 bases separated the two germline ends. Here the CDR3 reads CASRPAGRTTYEQYF. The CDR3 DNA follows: TGTGCCAGTAGACCGGCCGGCAGAACTACCTACGAGCAGTACTTC.

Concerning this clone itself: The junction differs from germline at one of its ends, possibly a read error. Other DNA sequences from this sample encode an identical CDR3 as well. Here the CDR3 DNA reads TGCGCCAGCAGGGGGGCTGTCGGGTCCTACAACGAGCAGTTCTTC. It is translated as CASRGAVGSYNEQFF. This chain connects TRBV5-1 to TRBJ2-1; TRBD1 is a possible D gene (6 bases). This CDR3 is built from 15 residues. Germline loops: CDR1 SGHRS, CDR2 YFSETQ.